This T cell receptor beta chain was recovered during a study of blood T cells in healthy people across ages. The use of a sample-barcoded 5' primer and a J-beta primer mix characterized a second PCR of roughly 7 to 12 cycles. TCRdb reprocessed the 5' RACE reads via MiXCR and lists one record per CDR3 protein. This table holds around 800,000 distinct CDR3 sequences, less than 70% found once. The CDR3 is 17 residues long. V dropped 1 base and J dropped 3; count of bases not matched to a gene: 7. Looked up from germline, CDR1 is MGHRA and CDR2 is YSYEKL. This TCR was recovered from a man of 80 years or more in good health. The V call is TRBV4-1, the J call TRBJ2-7, with TRBD2 matching 12 bases. Source material: blood. The CDR3 loop is CASSQGGRLAGDYEQYF. The CDR3 region has the DNA TGCGCCAGCAGCCAAGGGGGGCGACTAGCGGGAGACTACGAGCAGTACTTC.